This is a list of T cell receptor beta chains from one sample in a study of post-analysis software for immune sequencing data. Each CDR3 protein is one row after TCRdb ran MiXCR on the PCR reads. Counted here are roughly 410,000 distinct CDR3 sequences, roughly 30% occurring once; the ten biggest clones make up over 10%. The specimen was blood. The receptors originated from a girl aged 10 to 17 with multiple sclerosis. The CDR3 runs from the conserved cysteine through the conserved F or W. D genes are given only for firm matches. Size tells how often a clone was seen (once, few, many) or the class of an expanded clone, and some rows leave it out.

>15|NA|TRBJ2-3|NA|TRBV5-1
TGCGCCAGCAGCTTGCGCAGACCCAGCACAGATACGCAGTATTTT
CASSLRRPSTDTQYF
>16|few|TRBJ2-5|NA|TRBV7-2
TGTGCCAGCAGCTCAAGGCGTCCTAGGTGGCGAGAGACCCAGTACTTC
CASSSRRPRWRETQYF
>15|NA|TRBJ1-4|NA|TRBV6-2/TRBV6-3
TGTGCCAGCAGTTACGAAGGACAGAGGCATGAAAAACTGTTTTTT
CASSYEGQRHEKLFF
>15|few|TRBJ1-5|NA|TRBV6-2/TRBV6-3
TGTGCCAGCAGTTACTCCGGACAGCTTAATCAGCCCCAGCATTTT
CASSYSGQLNQPQHF
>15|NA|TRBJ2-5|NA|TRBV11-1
TGTGCCAGCAGCTTCTCGGAAGACAGGAAAGAGACCCAGTACTTC
CASSFSEDRKETQYF
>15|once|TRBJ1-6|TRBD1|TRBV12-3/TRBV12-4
TGTGCCAGCAGTCCTATCACAGGGGGAGATTCACCCCCCCACTTT
CASSPITGGDSPPHF
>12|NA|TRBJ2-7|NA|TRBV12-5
TGTGCTAGTGAGCCACGGGGGAACGAGCAGTACTTC
CASEPRGNEQYF
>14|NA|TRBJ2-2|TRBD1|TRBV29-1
TGCAGCGCCAAGACAGGGGCCGTGACCGGGGAGCTGTTTTTT
CSAKTGAVTGELFF
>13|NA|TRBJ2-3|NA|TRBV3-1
TGTGCCAGCAGCCTGCGGGGTGCGGATACGCAGTATTTT
CASSLRGADTQYF
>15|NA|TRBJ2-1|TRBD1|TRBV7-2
TGTGCCAGCAGCGTAACGGGACAGTTCCACAATGAGCAGTTCTTC
CASSVTGQFHNEQFF
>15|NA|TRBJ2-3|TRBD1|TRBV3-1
TGTGCCAGCAGCCCTCGACAGGGGCGGACAGATACGCAGTATTTT
CASSPRQGRTDTQYF
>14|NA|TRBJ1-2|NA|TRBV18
TGTGCCAGCTCAGAATGGCCCTCTAACTATGGCTACACCTTC
CASSEWPSNYGYTF
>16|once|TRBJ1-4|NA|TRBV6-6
TGTGCCAGCAGTTACCCCGCGGGGGCAGGTTCTGAAAAACTGTTTTTT
CASSYPAGAGSEKLFF
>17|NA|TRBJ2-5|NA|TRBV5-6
TGTGCCAGCAGGAGGTCCCCATACTCACAGGGAGAAGAGACCCAGTACTTC
CASRRSPYSQGEETQYF
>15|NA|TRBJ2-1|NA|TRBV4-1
TGCGCCAGCAGCTCTCTAGGACTGGTTTACAATGAGCAGTTCTTC
CASSSLGLVYNEQFF
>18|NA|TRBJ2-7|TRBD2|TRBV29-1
TGCAGCGTAGTCGGGACCGCAAGCGCGGGGGGTTCGGGCTACGAGCAGTACTTC
CSVVGTASAGGSGYEQYF
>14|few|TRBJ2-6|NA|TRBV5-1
TGCGCCAGCAGCTCCTCCGGGACGCCCGTGGTCCTGACTTTC
CASSSSGTPVVLTF
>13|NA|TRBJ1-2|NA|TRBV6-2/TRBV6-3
TGTGCCACCGGGAGAGAGACTGGCTATGGCTACACCTTC
CATGRETGYGYTF
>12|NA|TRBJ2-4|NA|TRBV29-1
TGCAGCGTCGAGGACGGGGTTTTTGGCCAGTACTTC
CSVEDGVFGQYF
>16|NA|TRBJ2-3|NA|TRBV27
TGTGCCAGCAGTTTAGGTGTCCGAAGGAGCACAGATACGCAGTATTTT
CASSLGVRRSTDTQYF
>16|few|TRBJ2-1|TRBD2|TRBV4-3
TGCGCCAGCAGCCAAGATCAGGCGGGGGGCTCGTATGAGCAGTTCTTC
CASSQDQAGGSYEQFF
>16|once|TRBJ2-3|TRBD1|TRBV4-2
TGTGCCAGCAGCCAAGAATGGACAGGTCCCACAGATACGCAGTATTTT
CASSQEWTGPTDTQYF
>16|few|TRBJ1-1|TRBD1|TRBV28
TGTGCCTGCAGCGTCGCTCCGGGACAGGGGATTGATGAAGCTTTCTTT
CACSVAPGQGIDEAFF
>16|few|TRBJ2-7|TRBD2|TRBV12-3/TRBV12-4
TGTGCCAGCAGCCCCCGACTAGCGGGCGTTACCTACGAGCAGTACTTC
CASSPRLAGVTYEQYF
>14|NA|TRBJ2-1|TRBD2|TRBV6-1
TGTGCCAGCAGTGAACCGGGACTAGGACATGAGCAGTTCTTC
CASSEPGLGHEQFF
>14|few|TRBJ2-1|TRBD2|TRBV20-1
TGCAGTGCTAGAGATAGCGGGGGGGCCAATGAGCAGTTCTTC
CSARDSGGANEQFF
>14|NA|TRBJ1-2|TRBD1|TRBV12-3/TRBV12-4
TGTGCCAGCAGTCCGACTTCGACAGGGTTGGGCTACACCTTC
CASSPTSTGLGYTF
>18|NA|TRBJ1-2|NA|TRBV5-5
TGTGCCGGCAGCTTGGATTTGCCTGTCCAACCATCTAACTATGGCTACACCTTC
CAGSLDLPVQPSNYGYTF
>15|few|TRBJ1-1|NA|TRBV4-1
TGCGCCAGCAGCCAAGAAGACAGGCCTTACACTGAAGCTTTCTTT
CASSQEDRPYTEAFF